The following is a T cell receptor (beta chain) sequence with its context. The antigen remains unidentified. Trimming took 2 bases from V and 4 from J; bases not matched to a gene: 7. CDR1 MNHEY and CDR2 SVGAGI come from the germline V gene. The CDR3 has 16 residues. These data belong to a study of healthy donors' naive CD4 and CD8 T cells. Study overall: All functional IMGT TCR alpha variants were covered by new primers. Overall study findings and caveats: Possible naive T cell homeostatic proliferation bias remained unaddressed. Most V and J genes were reportedly biased between naive CD4+ and CD8+ cells.

Starting from 500 ng of total RNA, TCR libraries were made with linear amplification. Each CDR3 protein gets one entry after TCRdb re-called the reads with MiXCR. This table has 150,000 to 200,000 distinct CDR3 sequences, 65% to 75% appearing once. The gene calls are TRBV6-5 and TRBJ2-4, with 8 bases lining up with TRBD2. The sequence was obtained from a pool of human donors in good health; the sample pools cells from several healthy donors. The specimen sequenced was naive CD4+ and CD8+ T cells sorted from blood, pooled from several donors. This CDR3 is CASSYLEAGAKNIQYF. DNA for the CDR3: TGTGCCAGCAGTTACCTAGAAGCGGGGGCTAAAAACATTCAGTACTTC.